This T cell receptor (beta chain) is from a study of ipilimumab plus nivolumab after autologous stem cell transplantation. The method was immunoSEQ multiplex PCR; TCRdb's version includes in-frame clones alone and lacks a portion of them. The sample yields roughly 1,700 clones, around nine tenths seen once. Starting 14 to 28 days after autologous transplant, ipilimumab 1 mg/kg was given. Dosing: nivolumab 3 mg/kg IV, weeks 1, 4, 7, 10, then every two weeks to week 26. This CDR3 contains 14 residues. CDR1 and CDR2 from the germline V gene are SGHTA and FQGNSA. Trimming removed 1 base from V and 4 bases from J, with 11 bases in between.

Source: PBMCs, taken in a trial of ipilimumab plus nivolumab as post-transplant consolidation. The receptor's source is a male donor with multiple myeloma. The gene calls are TRBV7-2 and TRBJ2-7, with D possibly called TRBD1 or TRBD2 (6 bases each). CDR3 bases: TGTGCCAGCAGCTTAGGGGGGGCCGGTTACGAGCAGTACTTC. This sequence encodes CASSLGGAGYEQYF. Drawing the rest from reference TRBV7-2 and TRBJ2-7, the complete variable domain is GAGVSQSPSNKVTEKGKDVELRCDPISGHTALYWYRQSLGQGLEFLIYFQGNSAPDKSGLPSDRFSAERTGGSVSTLTIQRTQQEDSAVYLCASSLGGAGYEQYFGPGTRLTVT.